These 12 T cell receptor beta chains share one sample of origin, sequenced in a study of CD8+ T cells in alopecia areata. Treatment specified: oral pan-JAK inhibitor, 5-10 mg twice daily. Once RNA had been extracted, it was reverse transcribed into cDNA to act as the sequencing template. Sequenced by immunoSEQ multiplex PCR; TCRdb stores in-frame clones only, minus some. The sample gives 85,000 to 95,000 clones, about two thirds of which show up once; roughly 17% is in the top ten. This material consisted of CD8+ T cells sorted from blood, taken between weeks 43 and 45, from a patient treated with tofacitinib. All receptors come from a human donor with alopecia areata.

V usage is TRBV20-1 and J usage is TRBJ2-3; D unclear. CDR1 is DFQATT, CDR2 SNEGSKA, per germline (reference sequence). This CDR3 has 11 residues. The V end was cut by 1 base, the J end by 8 bases, with 7 bases between. The CDR3 DNA is TGCAGTGCTAGAGGGGCAGTTACGCAGTATTTT. Residues: CSARGAVTQYF.

CDR3 loop: CASGEQGYQETQYF. In DNA form, the CDR3 reads TGTGCCAGCGGAGAACAGGGGTACCAAGAGACCCAGTACTTC. The chain uses TRBV6-5 and TRBJ2-5, with 7 bases lining up with TRBD1. This CDR3 has 14 residues. Trimming at V came to 8 bases and at J to 0 bases, leaving 6 bases not matched to a gene. CDR1 and CDR2 (germline): MNHEY, SVGAGI.

The chain recombines TRBV15 with TRBJ1-1, with D possibly matching TRBD1 (6 bases). This CDR3 spans 14 amino acids. Trimming took 0 bases from V and 1 from J, leaving 6 bases between them. Germline V gene data show CDR1 as LNHNV and CDR2 as YYDKDF (reference sequence). The CDR3 nucleotides read TGTGCCACCAGCAGAGAACAGGGGAACACTGAAGCTTTCTTT. Its translation is CATSREQGNTEAFF. Filled out from reference TRBV15 and TRBJ1-1, the complete variable domain reads DAMVIQNPRYQVTQFGKPVTLSCSQTLNHNVMYWYQQKSSQAPKLLFHYYDKDFNNEADTPDNFQSRRPNTSFCFLDIRSPGLGDTAMYLCATSREQGNTEAFFGQGTRLTVV.

This clone was observed a few times. The chain is built from TRBV14 and TRBJ1-6; 10 bases agree with TRBD1. This CDR3 has 14 residues. V lost 1 base and J lost 11; bases outside the gene matches: 2. Germline V gene data show CDR1 as SGHDN and CDR2 as FVKESK. The CDR3 region has the DNA TGTGCCAGCAGCCAAGGGACAGGGGGAGCACCCCTCCACTTT. Its translation is CASSQGTGGAPLHF.

The J gene is TRBJ2-1, the V gene TRBV6-1, with 8 bases matching TRBD1. CDR3 length: 18 amino acids. V trimming: 3 bases; J trimming: 10 bases; junction bases outside the gene matches: 20. The germline V gene encodes CDR1 MNHNS and CDR2 SASEGT. The CDR3 DNA reads as TGTGCCAGCAGTGAGAGAGATTTGGGGACAGGCGAACTAAGGGAGCAGTTCTTC. Translated: CASSERDLGTGELREQFF.

CDR3 DNA: TGTGCCAGCAGTGAAAATCCGGCGTTAAATGGCTACACCTTC. Amino acid sequence: CASSENPALNGYTF. V usage is TRBV6-1 and J usage is TRBJ1-2, with D uncertain. Germline values: CDR1 MNHNS, CDR2 SASEGT. The CDR3 contains 14 residues. Between the trimmed V and J ends, which lost 2 bases and 6 bases, there was a span of 13 bases.

The V call is TRBV15, the J call TRBJ1-5; D is unclear. The V and J ends lost 0 bases and 3 bases respectively, with 6 bases between them. Germline V lookup: CDR1 LNHNV, CDR2 YYDKDF (reference sequence). The CDR3 length is 14 residues. For the CDR3, the DNA is TGTGCCACCAGCAGAGAAAGTACCAATCAGCCCCAGCATTTT. This sequence encodes CATSRESTNQPQHF.

This chain joins TRBV21-1 and TRBJ2-7; the D segment call TRBD1 is taken from the table without a DNA check. TRBV21-1 is given as a pseudogene. The CDR3 has 17 amino acids. Here the CDR3 reads CASSRGQGAMDFYEQYF. CDR3 sequence (DNA): TGTGCCAGCAGCAGGGGACAGGGGGCGATGGATTTCTACGAGCAGTACTTC.

The chain couples TRBV10-2 to TRBJ1-1, with D perhaps TRBD1 (5 bases). The CDR3 contains 14 residues. CDR1 and CDR2 from the germline V gene are WSHSY and SAAADI. The V and J ends lost 0 bases and 4 bases respectively, with 9 bases between them. The chain's CDR3 is CASSESQGFTEAFF. CDR3 nucleotides: TGCGCCAGCAGTGAGTCGCAGGGTTTCACTGAAGCTTTCTTT.

This clone has a count of ten or more. The chain employs TRBV4-1 and TRBJ1-6; no clear D. V lost 1 base and J 0 bases, leaving 19 bases between the germline ends. CDR3 length: 20 residues. Germline assignment: CDR1 MGHRA and CDR2 YSYEKL. The CDR3 DNA reads TGCGCCAGCAGCCAAGTCCTACGGCAGATTCTGAGCTCCTATAATTCACCCCTCCACTTT. Its protein product is CASSQVLRQILSSYNSPLHF.

This chain uses TRBV9 with TRBJ2-6; D uncertain. The CDR3 consists of 15 residues. CDR1 and CDR2 (germline): SGDLS, YYNGEE. V lost 0 bases and J 1 base, leaving 5 bases between the germline ends. In nucleotides, the CDR3 is TGTGCCAGCAGCGTAGAGGATTCTGGGGCCAACGTCCTGACTTTC. It encodes CASSVEDSGANVLTF.

Only a few counts were recorded for this clone. This sequence joins TRBV7-9 and TRBJ2-7, with 10 bases that match TRBD1. The ends lost 0 bases at V and 3 bases at J; junction bases unmatched: 5. This CDR3 is built from 16 residues. Germline CDR1 reads SEHNR; CDR2 reads FQNEAQ (reference sequence). CDR3 residues: CASSLALGQGVYEQYF. In DNA, the CDR3 is TGTGCCAGCAGCTTAGCGCTCGGACAGGGGGTCTACGAGCAGTACTTC.